Listed below are T cell receptor beta chains from one sample, sequenced in a study of T cell responses to AZD1222 COVID-19 vaccine. TCRdb's copy holds only in-frame clones and misses some; the assay was immunoSEQ multiplex PCR. Among around 260,000 clones listed, more than 85% were seen once. The sample consisted of peripheral blood, taken on day 0 of AZD1222 vaccination. The source is an adult in good health. CDR3s include the opening cysteine and the closing phenylalanine or tryptophan.

v_gene: TRBV18
CDR3aa: CASSLDINEKLFF

v_gene: TRBV27
CDR3aa: CASSPLATSNYGYTF

v_gene: TRBV7-2
CDR3aa: CASSLIARTSGANVLTF

v_gene: TRBV5-1
CDR3aa: CASSLEGINDYGYTF

v_gene: TRBV24-1
CDR3aa: CATSDLGQGGTYEQYF

v_gene: TRBV7-2
CDR3aa: CASSLQGSSGELFF

v_gene: TRBV5-1
CDR3aa: CASSPSGGNGNTIYF

v_gene: TRBV25-1
CDR3aa: CASRPDWGGETQYF

v_gene: TRBV23-1
CDR3aa: CASSQPSGSLGMDYEQYF

v_gene: TRBV11-2
CDR3aa: CASSLGTYYEQYF

v_gene: TRBV28
CDR3aa: CASRGFNFEQYF

v_gene: TRBV28
CDR3aa: CASSLWASGSYEQYF

v_gene: TRBV7-2
CDR3aa: CASSTFLMPYEQYF

v_gene: TRBV10-3
CDR3aa: CAISESRKGEPGQPQHF

v_gene: TRBV19
CDR3aa: CASMRGQGLNTEAFF

v_gene: TRBV7-6
CDR3aa: CASSLGGTGLSGYTF

v_gene: TRBV7-2
CDR3aa: CASTLRGSSGNTIYF

v_gene: TRBV7-8
CDR3aa: CASSFGVKETQYF

v_gene: TRBV7-3
CDR3aa: CASSLGGNSPLHF

v_gene: TRBV28
CDR3aa: CASSPLYYNEQFF

v_gene: TRBV28
CDR3aa: CASSLGLGDQPQHF

v_gene: TRBV4-1
CDR3aa: CASSQDLTGNEKLFF

v_gene: TRBV13
CDR3aa: CASSYGQPPLRNTIYF

v_gene: TRBV24-1
CDR3aa: CATSGRTGGEGEQYF

v_gene: TRBV6-2/TRBV6-3
CDR3aa: CASSRSYNEQFF

v_gene: TRBV28
CDR3aa: CASSSGGMNTEAFF

v_gene: TRBV4-2
CDR3aa: CASSQSPDGGPLHF

v_gene: TRBV28
CDR3aa: CASSLDMLYEQYF

v_gene: TRBV7-2
CDR3aa: CASSDARGSNTDTQYF

v_gene: TRBV2
CDR3aa: CASSPRDPRQPQHF

v_gene: TRBV25-1
CDR3aa: CASSESGDQPQHF

v_gene: TRBV11-2
CDR3aa: CASSSMRGRAYNEQFF

v_gene: TRBV4-2
CDR3aa: CASSQGQGANEKLFF

v_gene: TRBV28
CDR3aa: CASSSRRYEKLFF

v_gene: TRBV27
CDR3aa: CASRGQGALTGELFF

v_gene: TRBV5-1
CDR3aa: CASSLDDRSVGQPQHF